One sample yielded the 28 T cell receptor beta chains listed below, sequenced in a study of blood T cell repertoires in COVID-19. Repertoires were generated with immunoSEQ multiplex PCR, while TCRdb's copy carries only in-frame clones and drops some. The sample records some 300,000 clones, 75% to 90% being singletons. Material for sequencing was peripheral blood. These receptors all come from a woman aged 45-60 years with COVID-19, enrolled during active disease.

CDR3 region: CSASILAGPKLVNEQFF. As DNA, the CDR3 is TGCAGTGCTAGTATTCTAGCGGGGCCGAAGCTGGTGAATGAGCAGTTCTTC. The chain combines TRBV20-1 with TRBJ2-1; 9 nucleotides line up with TRBD2. The CDR3 has 17 residues. The germline V gene has CDR1 DFQATT and CDR2 SNEGSKA (reference sequence). J lost 7 bases, V lost 3 bases, and 16 bases had no gene match.

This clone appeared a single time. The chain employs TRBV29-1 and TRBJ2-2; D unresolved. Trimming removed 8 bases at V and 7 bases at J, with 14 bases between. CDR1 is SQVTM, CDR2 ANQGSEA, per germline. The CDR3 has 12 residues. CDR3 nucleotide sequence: TGCAGCTCCCGGTTCGGTGTCGGGGAGCTGTTTTTT. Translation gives CSSRFGVGELFF.

The CDR3 here is CASSLVAGVGEQYF. In DNA form, the CDR3 reads TGTGCCAGCAGTTTAGTAGCGGGAGTGGGCGAGCAGTACTTC. The V call is TRBV27, the J call TRBJ2-7; 9 bases agree with TRBD2. The V gene's germline CDR1 is MNHEY and CDR2 SMNVEV (reference sequence). The CDR3 length is 14 residues. V lost 2 bases and J lost 6; bases outside the gene matches: 5.

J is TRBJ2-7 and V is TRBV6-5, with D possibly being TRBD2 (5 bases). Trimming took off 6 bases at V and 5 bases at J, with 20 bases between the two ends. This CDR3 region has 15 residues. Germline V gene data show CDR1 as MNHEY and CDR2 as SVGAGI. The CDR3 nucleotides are TGTGCCAGCAGATCATTTATAGTTTCGGAGGACGAGCAGTACTTC. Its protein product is CASRSFIVSEDEQYF.

The CDR3 DNA follows: TGTGCCAGCAGCTTACAGGGCGCCTACGAGCAGTACTTC. It yields the protein CASSLQGAYEQYF. V is TRBV7-2 and J is TRBJ2-7; maybe TRBD1 (5 bases). V lost 2 bases and J 2 bases, leaving 7 bases between the germline ends. The CDR3 covers 13 residues. CDR1 and CDR2 (germline): SGHTA, FQGNSA.

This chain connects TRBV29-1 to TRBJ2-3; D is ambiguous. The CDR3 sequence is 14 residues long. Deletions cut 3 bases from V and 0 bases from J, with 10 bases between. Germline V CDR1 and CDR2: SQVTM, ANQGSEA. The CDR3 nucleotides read TGCAGCGTTGAGAGCCGGTTGAGCACAGATACGCAGTATTTT. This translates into CSVESRLSTDTQYF.

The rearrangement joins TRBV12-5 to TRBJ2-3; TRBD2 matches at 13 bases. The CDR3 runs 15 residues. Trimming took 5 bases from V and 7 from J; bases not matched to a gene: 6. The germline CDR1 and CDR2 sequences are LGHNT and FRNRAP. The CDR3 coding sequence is TGTGCTAGTGGTACTAGCGGGAGGGCCCGGAATACGCAGTATTTT. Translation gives CASGTSGRARNTQYF.

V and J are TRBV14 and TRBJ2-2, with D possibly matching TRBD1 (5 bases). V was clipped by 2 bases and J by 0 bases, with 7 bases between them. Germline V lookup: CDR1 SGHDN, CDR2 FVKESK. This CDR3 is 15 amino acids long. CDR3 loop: CASSQQGPNTGELFF. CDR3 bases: TGTGCCAGCAGCCAACAGGGTCCGAACACCGGGGAGCTGTTTTTT.

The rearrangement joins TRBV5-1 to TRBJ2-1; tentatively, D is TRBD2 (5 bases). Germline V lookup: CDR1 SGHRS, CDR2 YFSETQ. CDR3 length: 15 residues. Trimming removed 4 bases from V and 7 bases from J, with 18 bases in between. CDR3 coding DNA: TGCGCCAGCAGCCCTCCGCTAGGCGGGCAGAATGAGCAGTTCTTC. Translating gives CASSPPLGGQNEQFF.

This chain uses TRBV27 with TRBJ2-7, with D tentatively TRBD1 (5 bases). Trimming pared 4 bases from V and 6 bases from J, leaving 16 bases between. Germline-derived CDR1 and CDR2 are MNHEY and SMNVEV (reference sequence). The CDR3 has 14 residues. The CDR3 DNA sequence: TGTGCCAGCAGTTCGGACCTTGACAGTTCCGAGCAGTACTTC. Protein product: CASSSDLDSSEQYF.

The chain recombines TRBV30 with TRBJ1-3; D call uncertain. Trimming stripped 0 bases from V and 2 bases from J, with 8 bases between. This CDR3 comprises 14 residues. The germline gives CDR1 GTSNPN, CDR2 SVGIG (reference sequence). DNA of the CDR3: TGTGCCTGGAGTGTAGGAGGGACTGGAAACACCATATATTTT. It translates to CAWSVGGTGNTIYF.

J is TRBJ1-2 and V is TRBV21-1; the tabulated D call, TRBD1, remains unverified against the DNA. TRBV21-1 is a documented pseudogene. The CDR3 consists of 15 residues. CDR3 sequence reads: CASSKEDQGPRGYTF. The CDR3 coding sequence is TGTGCCAGCAGCAAAGAGGACCAGGGCCCTAGGGGCTACACCTTC.

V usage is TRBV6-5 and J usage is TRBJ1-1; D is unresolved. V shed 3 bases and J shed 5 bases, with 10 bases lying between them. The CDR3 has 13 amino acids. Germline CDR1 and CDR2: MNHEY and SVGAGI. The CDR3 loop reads CASSYEGGTEAFF. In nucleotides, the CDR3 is TGTGCCAGCAGTTATGAGGGAGGGACTGAAGCTTTCTTT.

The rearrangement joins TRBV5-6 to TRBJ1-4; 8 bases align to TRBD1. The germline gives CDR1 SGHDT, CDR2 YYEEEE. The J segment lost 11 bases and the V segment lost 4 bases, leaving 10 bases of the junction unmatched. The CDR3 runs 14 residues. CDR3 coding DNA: TGTGCCAGCAGCCTCAGGGGGCGCTTTTGGAAACTGTTTTTT. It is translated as CASSLRGRFWKLFF.

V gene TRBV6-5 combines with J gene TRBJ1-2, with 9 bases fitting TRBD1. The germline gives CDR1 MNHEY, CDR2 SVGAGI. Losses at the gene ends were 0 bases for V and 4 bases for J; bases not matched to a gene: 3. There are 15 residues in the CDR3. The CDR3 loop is CASSYSGTGSYGYTF. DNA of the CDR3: TGTGCCAGCAGTTACTCCGGGACAGGGTCCTATGGCTACACCTTC.

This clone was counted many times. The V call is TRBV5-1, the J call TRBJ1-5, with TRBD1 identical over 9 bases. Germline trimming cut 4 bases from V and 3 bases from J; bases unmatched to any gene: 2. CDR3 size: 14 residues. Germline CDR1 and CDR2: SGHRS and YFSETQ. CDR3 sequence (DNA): TGCGCCAGCAGCCGGACAGGGGACAATCAGCCCCAGCATTTT. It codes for CASSRTGDNQPQHF.

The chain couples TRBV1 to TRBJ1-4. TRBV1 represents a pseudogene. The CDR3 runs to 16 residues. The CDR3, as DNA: TGCACCAGCAGCCTAAGGCCAGGACTGATTAATGAAAAACTGTTTTTT. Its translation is CTSSLRPGLINEKLFF.

CDR3 protein: CASSRGANTEAFF. The CDR3 DNA reads as TGTGCCAGCAGCCGCGGGGCGAACACTGAAGCTTTCTTT. V and J are TRBV11-2 and TRBJ1-1; a weak D match, TRBD1 (5 bases). This CDR3 contains 13 residues. Per germline, CDR1 SGHAT and CDR2 FQNNGV. V lost 5 bases, J lost 1 base, and 8 bases lay in between.

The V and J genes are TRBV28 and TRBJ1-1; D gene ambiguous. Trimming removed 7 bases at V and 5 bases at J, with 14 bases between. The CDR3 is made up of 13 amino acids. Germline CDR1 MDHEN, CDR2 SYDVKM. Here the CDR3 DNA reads TGTGCCAGCACCCCATTAGAGAAGACTGAAGCTTTCTTT. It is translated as CASTPLEKTEAFF. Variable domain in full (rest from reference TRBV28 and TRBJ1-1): DVKVTQSSRYLVKRTGEKVFLECVQDMDHENMFWYRQDPGLGLRLIYFSYDVKMKEKGDIPEGYSVSREKKERFSLILESASTNQTSMYLCASTPLEKTEAFFGQGTRLTVV.

CDR3 coding DNA: TGTGCCAGCAGCTTAGGGACGGGAGGAGGGTACGAGCAGTACTTC. Its protein product is CASSLGTGGGYEQYF. The rearrangement links TRBV7-8 to TRBJ2-7, with 7 positions matching TRBD2. The CDR3 loop spans 15 amino acids. Germline trimming cut 1 base from V and 4 bases from J; bases unmatched to any gene: 7. The germline CDR1 and CDR2 sequences are SGHVS and FQNEAQ.

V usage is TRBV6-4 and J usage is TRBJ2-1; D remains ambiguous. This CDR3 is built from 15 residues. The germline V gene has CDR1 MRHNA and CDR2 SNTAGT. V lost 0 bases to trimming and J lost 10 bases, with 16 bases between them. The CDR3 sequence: CASSDSPRYFNEQFF. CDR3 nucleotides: TGTGCCAGCAGTGACTCCCCTAGGTATTTTAACGAGCAGTTCTTC.

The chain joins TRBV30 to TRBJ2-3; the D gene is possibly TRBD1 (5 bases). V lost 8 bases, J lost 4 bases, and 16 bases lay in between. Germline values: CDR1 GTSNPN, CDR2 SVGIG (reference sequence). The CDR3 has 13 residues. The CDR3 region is CAGSGIGADTQYF. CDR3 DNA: TGTGCCGGATCAGGGATAGGTGCAGATACGCAGTATTTT. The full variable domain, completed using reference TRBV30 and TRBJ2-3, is SQTIHQWPATLVQPVGSPLSLECTVEGTSNPNLYWYRQAAGRGLQLLFYSVGIGQISSEVPQNLSASRPQDRQFILSSKKLLLSDSGFYLCAGSGIGADTQYFGPGTRLTVL.

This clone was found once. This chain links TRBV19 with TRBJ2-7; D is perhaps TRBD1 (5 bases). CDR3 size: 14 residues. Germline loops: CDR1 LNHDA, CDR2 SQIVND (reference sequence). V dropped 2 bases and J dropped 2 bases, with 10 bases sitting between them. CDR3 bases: TGTGCCAGTAGTATATCACAGGCTACCTACGAGCAGTACTTC. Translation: CASSISQATYEQYF.

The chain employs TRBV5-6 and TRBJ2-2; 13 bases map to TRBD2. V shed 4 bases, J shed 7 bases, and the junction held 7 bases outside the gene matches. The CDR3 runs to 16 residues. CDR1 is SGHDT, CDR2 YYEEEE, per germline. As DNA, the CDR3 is TGTGCCAGCAGCCCAACGACTAGCGGGAGGTTCGGGGAGCTGTTTTTT. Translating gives CASSPTTSGRFGELFF.

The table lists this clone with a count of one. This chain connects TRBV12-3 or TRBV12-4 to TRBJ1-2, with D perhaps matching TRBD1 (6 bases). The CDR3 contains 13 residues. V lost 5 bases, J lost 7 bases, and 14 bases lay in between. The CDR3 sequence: CASSLTGNSGYTF. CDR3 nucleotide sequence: TGTGCCAGCAGTCTAACAGGGAATAGTGGCTACACCTTC.

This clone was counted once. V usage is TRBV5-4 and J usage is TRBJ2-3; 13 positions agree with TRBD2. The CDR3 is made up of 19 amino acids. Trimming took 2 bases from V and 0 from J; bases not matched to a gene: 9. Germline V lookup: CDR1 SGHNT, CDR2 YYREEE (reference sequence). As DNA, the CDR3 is TGTGCCAGCAGCTTACCGGGACTAGCGGGATTGCTTAGCACAGATACGCAGTATTTT. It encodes CASSLPGLAGLLSTDTQYF.

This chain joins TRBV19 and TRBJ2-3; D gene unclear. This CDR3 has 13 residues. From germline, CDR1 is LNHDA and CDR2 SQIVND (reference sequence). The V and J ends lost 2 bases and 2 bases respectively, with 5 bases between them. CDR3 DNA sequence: TGTGCCAGTAGTATATATCCCACAGATACGCAGTATTTT. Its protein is CASSIYPTDTQYF.

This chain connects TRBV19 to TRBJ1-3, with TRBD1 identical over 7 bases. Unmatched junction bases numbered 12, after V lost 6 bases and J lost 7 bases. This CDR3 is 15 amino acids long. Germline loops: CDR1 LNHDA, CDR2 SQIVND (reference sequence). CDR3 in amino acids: CASSPSKGAGNTIYF. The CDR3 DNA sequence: TGTGCCAGTAGCCCCTCGAAGGGGGCCGGGAACACCATATATTTT.